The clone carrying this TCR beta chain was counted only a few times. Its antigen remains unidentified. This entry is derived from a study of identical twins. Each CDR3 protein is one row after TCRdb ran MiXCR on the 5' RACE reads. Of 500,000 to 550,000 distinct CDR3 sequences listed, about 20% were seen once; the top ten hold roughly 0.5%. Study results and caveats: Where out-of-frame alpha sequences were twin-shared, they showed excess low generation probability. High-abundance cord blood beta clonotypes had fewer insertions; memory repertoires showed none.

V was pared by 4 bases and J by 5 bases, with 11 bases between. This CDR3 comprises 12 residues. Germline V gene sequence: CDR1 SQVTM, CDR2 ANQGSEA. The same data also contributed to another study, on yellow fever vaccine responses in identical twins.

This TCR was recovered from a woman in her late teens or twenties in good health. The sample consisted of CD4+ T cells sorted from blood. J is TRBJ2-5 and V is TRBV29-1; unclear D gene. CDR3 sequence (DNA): TGCAGCGTTGTGGAAGGATCGGAGACCCAGTACTTC. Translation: CSVVEGSETQYF.